This T cell receptor (beta chain) was observed in a study of somatic mutations in cytotoxic T cells in rheumatoid arthritis. Whole-study findings and limits: Comparison of CD8+ T-cell clonality between rheumatoid arthritis patients and age-matched healthy controls yielded no significant difference. Reported slight underrepresentation of TRBV07 in rheumatoid arthritis patients was not subjected to multiple-comparison adjustment.

Per the original methods: Patient CD8+ clones bigger than 1% seldom lined up with published virus-specific TCRB sequences. Using immunoSEQ multiplex PCR, the repertoire was profiled, and TCRdb retains in-frame clones only, with some absent. V and J calls and clone size are as listed in that table; D and trimming were resolved from the DNA. The table has 9,500 to 11,000 clones, about 80% seen once; the top ten hold about 8.1%. In the case of this clone: The antigen remains undetermined. Compared with germline, one end of the junction differs, possibly owing to a read error.

Isolation of the CD4+ and CD8+ populations was accomplished via positive magnetic bead selection, with purity assessed by flow cytometry. Germline loops: CDR1 SGDLS, CDR2 YYNGEE. The CDR3 spans 15 residues. The source material was CD8+ T cells sorted from blood. The sequence came from a woman in her sixties or seventies with rheumatoid arthritis. The rearrangement links TRBV9 to TRBJ1-1; the D gene is possibly TRBD1 (5 bases). CDR3 DNA sequence: TGTGCCAGCAGCGCACCTCAACGGGGGAACACTGAAGCTTTTTTT. Protein: CASSAPQRGNTEAFF.